This passage covers 16 T cell receptor beta chains from one sample sequenced in a study of OX40 agonist ivuxolimab in advanced cancers. Only in-frame clones appear in the TCRdb table, and some are missing; sequencing was by immunoSEQ multiplex PCR. The sample has 99,000 or so clones; about 84% are singletons. Material: CD4+ or CD8+ T cells sorted from blood, obtained in a trial of the OX40 agonist ivuxolimab. These receptors were taken from an adult with an advanced solid tumor such as melanoma, head and neck, liver or kidney cancer.

The genes are TRBV7-8 and TRBJ1-2, with D perhaps TRBD1 (5 bases). Germline V CDR1 and CDR2: SGHVS, FQNEAQ. The ends were cut back, 5 bases at V and 3 bases at J, with 16 bases in the middle. CDR3 length: 15 amino acids. DNA of the CDR3: TGTGCCAGCAGCCCTGGGGCGGGGCAGCACTATGGCTACACCTTC. It translates to CASSPGAGQHYGYTF.

This clone was seen a single time. The chain couples TRBV2 to TRBJ2-2; TRBD1 agrees at 7 bases. Per the germline V gene, CDR1 is SNHLY and CDR2 is FYNNEI. V dropped 7 bases and J dropped 4; count of bases not matched to a gene: 3. The length of the CDR3 is 13 residues. As DNA, the CDR3 is TGTGCCAGCAAACCAGGGGGCACCGGGGAGCTGTTTTTT. The encoded protein is CASKPGGTGELFF.

The chain uses TRBV19 and TRBJ1-1; perhaps TRBD1 as D (5 bases). CDR1 is LNHDA, CDR2 SQIVND, per germline (reference sequence). V lost 6 bases to trimming and J lost 0 bases, with 17 bases between them. This CDR3 region has 16 residues. CDR3 region: CASSQLLKGMNTEAFF. CDR3 nucleotides: TGTGCCAGTAGCCAACTTCTTAAGGGGATGAACACTGAAGCTTTCTTT.

This rearrangement joins TRBV19 to TRBJ2-7; D may be TRBD1 (6 bases). This CDR3 spans 15 amino acids. CDR1 is LNHDA and CDR2 is SQIVND in the germline V gene (reference sequence). V lost 3 bases and J lost 3, with 15 bases in between. CDR3 in amino acids: CASSILTGGGYEQYF. The CDR3 nucleotides are TGTGCCAGTAGTATTTTGACAGGTGGTGGCTACGAGCAGTACTTC.

CDR3 region: CASSATGPGANVLTF. CDR3 nucleotides: TGTGCCAGCAGTGCCACAGGTCCTGGGGCCAACGTCCTGACTTTC. This chain connects TRBV2 to TRBJ2-6, with D possibly TRBD1 on 5 matching bases. This CDR3 is 15 amino acids long. Trimming left V 4 bases short and J 2 bases short, with 9 bases between. CDR1 and CDR2 from the germline V gene are SNHLY and FYNNEI.

V is TRBV6-5 and J is TRBJ1-1; D gene uncertain. Trimming removed 6 bases from V and 5 bases from J, with 16 bases in between. There are 14 residues in the CDR3. From germline, CDR1 is MNHEY and CDR2 SVGAGI. The CDR3 bases are TGTGCCAGCAGCCTCGGCCCCGAGGGAACTGAAGCTTTCTTT. Translation gives CASSLGPEGTEAFF.

The V call is TRBV2, the J call TRBJ2-3; D gene unclear. Germline assignment: CDR1 SNHLY and CDR2 FYNNEI. The CDR3 is made up of 13 amino acids. V shed 4 bases and J shed 2 bases, with 7 bases lying between them. DNA of the CDR3: TGTGCCAGCAGTGGGGAATACACAGATACGCAGTATTTT. Protein product: CASSGEYTDTQYF. Full variable domain (rest looked up from reference TRBV2 and TRBJ2-3): EPEVTQTPSHQVTQMGQEVILRCVPISNHLYFYWYRQILGQKVEFLVSFYNNEISEKSEIFDDQFSVERPDGSNFTLKIRSTKLEDSAMYFCASSGEYTDTQYFGPGTRLTVL.

This clone was seen a few times. The V and J genes are TRBV7-3 and TRBJ1-4; a weak D match, TRBD1 (5 bases). Germline V gene sequence: CDR1 SGHTA, CDR2 FQGTGA. The length of the CDR3 is 15 residues. With 0 bases removed from V and 8 bases from J, the gap between germline ends came to 13 bases. The CDR3 is CASSLTGQGCEKLFF. The CDR3 coding sequence is TGTGCCAGCAGCTTAACAGGGCAGGGTTGCGAAAAACTGTTTTTT.

The chain joins TRBV5-6 to TRBJ2-2, with D perhaps TRBD2 (5 bases). CDR1 SGHDT and CDR2 YYEEEE come from the germline V gene. The CDR3 totals 17 residues. V was cut by 4 bases and J by 3 bases, with 19 bases left in between. The CDR3 DNA reads TGTGCCAGCAGCCCAGCCAGGTTGAGCGGACACACCGGGGAGCTGTTTTTT. As protein: CASSPARLSGHTGELFF.

V usage is TRBV7-2 and J usage is TRBJ2-1; D is undetermined. CDR3 size: 16 residues. Trimming stripped 4 bases from V and 6 bases from J, with 19 bases between. The germline gives CDR1 SGHTA, CDR2 FQGNSA. The CDR3 DNA reads as TGTGCCAGCAGCTCGGACGGACGGGCCACGGGCAATGAGCAGTTCTTC. This gives the protein CASSSDGRATGNEQFF.

The CDR3, as DNA: TGCGCCAGCAGTGGACAGGGGGCGCGGACAGATACGCAGTATTTT. Protein sequence: CASSGQGARTDTQYF. The J gene is TRBJ2-3, the V gene TRBV10-2; 10 bases map to TRBD1. V dropped 4 bases and J dropped 3; count of bases not matched to a gene: 4. CDR1 WSHSY and CDR2 SAAADI come from the germline V gene. The CDR3 length is 15 residues.

J is TRBJ2-7 and V is TRBV6-5; 9 positions match TRBD1. Germline trimming cut 5 bases from V and 6 bases from J; bases unmatched to any gene: 11. The CDR3 sequence is 15 residues long. The germline gives CDR1 MNHEY, CDR2 SVGAGI. This CDR3 is CASSPLSRTGVEQYF. CDR3 sequence (DNA): TGTGCCAGCAGTCCCCTAAGCCGGACAGGGGTCGAGCAGTACTTC.

The V gene is TRBV15, the J gene TRBJ1-3; 8 nucleotides line up with TRBD1. Per the germline V gene, CDR1 is LNHNV and CDR2 is YYDKDF (reference sequence). V gave up 3 bases and J gave up 4 bases; unmatched junction bases: 2. CDR3 length equals 14 residues. The CDR3 DNA sequence: TGTGCCACCAGCAGTGACAGGGGAGGAAACACCATATATTTT. Amino acids: CATSSDRGGNTIYF.

The chain couples TRBV27 to TRBJ2-3; 11 nucleotides match TRBD1. V shed 5 bases, J shed 6 bases, and the junction held 10 bases outside the gene matches. The CDR3 runs 16 residues. Germline CDR1 and CDR2: MNHEY and SMNVEV (reference sequence). CDR3 sequence (DNA): TGTGCCAGCAGTCGATCCGGGACAGGGGGATCGGATACGCAGTATTTT. Translated, it gives CASSRSGTGGSDTQYF.

This chain joins TRBV5-8 and TRBJ2-6; unclear D gene. Germline lookup yields CDR1 SGHTS and CDR2 YDEGEE. There are 15 residues in the CDR3. Trimming stripped 0 bases from V and 2 bases from J, with 6 bases between. The CDR3 sequence: CASSLASTGANVLTF. CDR3 sequence (DNA): TGTGCCAGCAGCTTGGCATCCACTGGGGCCAACGTCCTGACTTTC. The variable domain in full, with the rest retrieved from reference TRBV5-8 and TRBJ2-6, is EAGVTQSPTHLIKTRGQQATLRCSPISGHTSVYWYQQALGLGLQFLLWYDEGEERNRGNFPPRFSGRQFPNYSSELNVNALELEDSALYLCASSLASTGANVLTFGAGSRLTVL.

The chain is built from TRBV7-2 and TRBJ2-4, with TRBD2 identical over 8 bases. J gave up 7 bases and V 1 base, and 3 bases lay outside the gene matches. CDR3 length: 14 amino acids. Germline CDR1 reads SGHTA; CDR2 reads FQGNSA. The CDR3 reads CASSLDPGGNIQYF. The CDR3 region has the DNA TGTGCCAGCAGCTTAGACCCGGGGGGGAACATTCAGTACTTC.